Listed below are T cell receptor beta chains from one sample, sequenced in a study of Graves' ophthalmopathy and Graves' hyperthyroidism. TCRdb processed the multiplex PCR reads anew with MiXCR; each CDR3 protein has one entry. The profile shows hundreds of thousands of distinct CDR3 sequences, 45% of them singletons. The sequenced sample consisted of peripheral blood. The receptors originated from an adult man with Graves' ophthalmopathy. Each CDR3 is given with its conserved first and last residue. A D gene is named only where the DNA matches it firmly. Size tells how often a clone was seen (once, few, many) or the class of an expanded clone, and some rows leave it out.

TRBJ2-5 | TRBV24-1 | - | TRBD1 | TGTGCCACCAGTGATTCCAGGGGGACAGGAGAGACCCAGTACTTC | CATSDSRGTGETQYF
TRBJ2-7 | TRBV7-9 | - | TRBD2 | TGTGCCAGCAGCTTAGCCACCGGACTAGCGGGGGACTACGAGCAGTACTTC | CASSLATGLAGDYEQYF
TRBJ2-7 | TRBV7-2 | - | TRBD2 | TGTGCCAGCGGGGGAGCGGGAGGGGGGAACGAGCAGTACTTC | CASGGAGGGNEQYF
TRBJ1-6 | TRBV9 | - | - | TGCGCCAGCAGTTTTGGTCAGGATAATTCACCCCTCCACTTT | CASSFGQDNSPLHF
TRBJ2-7 | TRBV5-8 | - | TRBD2 | TGTGCCAGCAGCTTCGCGACTAGCGGCTCCTACGAGCAGTACTTC | CASSFATSGSYEQYF
TRBJ1-1 | TRBV10-3 | - | - | TGTGCCAGCAGCTTGGGGAAGGACACTGAAGCTTTCTTT | CASSLGKDTEAFF
TRBJ1-5 | TRBV7-2 | many | - | TGTGCCAGCAGCCCGTCCGGGAGCGACCCGCAAGCGCCCCAGCATTTT | CASSPSGSDPQAPQHF
TRBJ1-2 | TRBV10-3 | few | - | TGTGCCATCAGTGGGGGGAACTATGGCTACACCTTC | CAISGGNYGYTF
TRBJ2-2 | TRBV20-1 | few | TRBD2 | TGCAGTGGGCAGCGGGAGACCGGGGAGCTGTTTTTT | CSGQRETGELFF
TRBJ2-7 | TRBV7-9 | - | TRBD2 | TGTGCCAGCAGCTCCCGCAGGGAGGGACGCGAGCAGTACTTC | CASSSRREGREQYF
TRBJ2-7 | TRBV7-2 | - | TRBD2 | TGTGCCAGCAGCGCCCGGACTAGCGGGAGTCTCGAGCAGTACTTC | CASSARTSGSLEQYF
TRBJ1-2 | TRBV10-3 | once | TRBD1 | TGTGCCATCAGTTCCCACGCCGGACAGGGGGTCTATGGCTACACCTTC | CAISSHAGQGVYGYTF
TRBJ2-5 | TRBV14 | few | - | TGTGCCAGCAGCCAAGCCTTTGAGACCCAGTACTTC | CASSQAFETQYF
TRBJ1-6 | TRBV9 | - | - | TGTGCCAGCAGTTTGTGGGGGGCGACCTATAATTCACCCCTCCACTTT | CASSLWGATYNSPLHF
TRBJ2-5 | TRBV25-1 | - | - | TGTGCCAGCAGTGACAGGGGACCCCAAGAGACCCAGTACTTC | CASSDRGPQETQYF
TRBJ2-7 | TRBV19 | few | - | TGTGCCAGTAGCGGGGGAGACTGGGTACCCTACGAGCAGTACTTC | CASSGGDWVPYEQYF
TRBJ1-5 | TRBV2 | - | - | TGTGCCAGCAGTTCCCCGGGAAAGCCCCAGCATTTT | CASSSPGKPQHF
TRBJ2-7 | TRBV7-2 | - | - | TGCGCCAGCAGCTTGGCAGGGTCTCCCTACGAGCAGTACTTC | CASSLAGSPYEQYF
TRBJ1-2 | TRBV2 | - | - | TGTGCCAGCACCATCGTGGGGGCGCGAGGCTACACCTTC | CASTIVGARGYTF
TRBJ2-7 | TRBV20-1 | - | - | TGCAGTGCCATTAAGGGGCTAAGGTACGAGCAGTACTTC | CSAIKGLRYEQYF
TRBJ2-1 | TRBV7-2 | - | - | TGTGCCAGCAGCCAAGGGACAATGCAGTTCTTC | CASSQGTMQFF
TRBJ2-7 | TRBV20-1 | - | TRBD1 | TGCAGTGCTAGCGACGGGACAGCGGATACGAAGCAGTACTTC | CSASDGTADTKQYF
TRBJ2-7 | TRBV25-1 | many | - | TGTGCCAGCAGTGAATACACGGGGGACGGGCAGTACTTC | CASSEYTGDGQYF
TRBJ1-2 | TRBV9 | few | - | TGTGCCAGCCAGGGAGGAAGCTATGGCTACACCTTC | CASQGGSYGYTF
TRBJ2-3 | TRBV15 | - | TRBD1 | TGTGCCACCAGCAGAAGACAGGGGGATACGCAGTATTTT | CATSRRQGDTQYF
TRBJ2-5 | TRBV25-1 | - | TRBD2 | TGTGCCAGCAGTTCGTCGCTAGCGGGAGGGGAGACCCAGTACTTC | CASSSSLAGGETQYF
TRBJ2-5 | TRBV7-8 | - | TRBD2 | TGTGCCAGTTGGGGGATGGGGCTAGCGGAAAGGGGAGGGGAGACCCAGTACTTC | CASWGMGLAERGGETQYF
TRBJ2-7 | TRBV5-1 | few | - | TGCGCCAGCAGCCTAGGGGGGAAGTACGAGCAGTACTTC | CASSLGGKYEQYF
TRBJ2-5 | TRBV12-5 | few | - | TGTGCTAGTGGTTCCCCGGGGCCGGAGGAGACCCAGTACTTC | CASGSPGPEETQYF
TRBJ1-6 | TRBV15 | - | TRBD1 | TGTGCCACCCGGACAGGGGCAATCTATAATTCACCCCTCCACTTT | CATRTGAIYNSPLHF
TRBJ2-5 | TRBV7-7 | few | - | TGTGCTAGCAGCTTAGTTGGGCGGGCCCAAGAGACCCAGTACTTC | CASSLVGRAQETQYF
TRBJ1-2 | TRBV12-3/TRBV12-4 | - | TRBD1 | TGTGCCAGCAGTTCCCTGGGGACAGGGCTTAACTATGGCTACACCTTC | CASSSLGTGLNYGYTF
TRBJ1-5 | TRBV10-3 | many | - | TGTGCCATCAGTACGGCAGGTCCGAATCAGCCCCAGCATTTT | CAISTAGPNQPQHF
TRBJ2-5 | TRBV29-1 | many | - | TGCAGCGTTGACCCAGGCCAAGAGACCCAGTACTTC | CSVDPGQETQYF